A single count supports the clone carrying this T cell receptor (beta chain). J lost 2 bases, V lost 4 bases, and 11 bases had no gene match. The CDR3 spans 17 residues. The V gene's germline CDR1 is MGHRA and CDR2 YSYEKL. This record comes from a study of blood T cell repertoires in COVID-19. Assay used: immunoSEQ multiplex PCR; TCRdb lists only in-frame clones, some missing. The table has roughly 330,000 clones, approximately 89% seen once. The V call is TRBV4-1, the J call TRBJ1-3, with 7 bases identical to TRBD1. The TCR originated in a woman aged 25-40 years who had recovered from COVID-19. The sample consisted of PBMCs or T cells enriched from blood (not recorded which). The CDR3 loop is CASSRGFGQGAGNTIYF. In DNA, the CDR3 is TGCGCCAGCAGCCGGGGATTTGGGCAGGGGGCTGGAAACACCATATATTTT.